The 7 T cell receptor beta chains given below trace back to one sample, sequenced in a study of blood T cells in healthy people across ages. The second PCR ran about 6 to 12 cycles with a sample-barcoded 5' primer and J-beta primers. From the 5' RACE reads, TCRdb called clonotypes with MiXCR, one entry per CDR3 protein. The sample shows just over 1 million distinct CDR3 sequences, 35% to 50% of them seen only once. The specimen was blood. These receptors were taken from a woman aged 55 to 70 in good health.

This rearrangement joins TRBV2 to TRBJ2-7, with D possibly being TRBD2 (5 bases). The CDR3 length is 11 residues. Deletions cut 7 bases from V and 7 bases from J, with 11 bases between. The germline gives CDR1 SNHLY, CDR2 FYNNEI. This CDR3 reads CASTPGREQYF. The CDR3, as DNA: TGTGCCAGCACCCCGGGGAGAGAGCAGTACTTC. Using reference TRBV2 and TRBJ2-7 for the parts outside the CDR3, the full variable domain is EPEVTQTPSHQVTQMGQEVILRCVPISNHLYFYWYRQILGQKVEFLVSFYNNEISEKSEIFDDQFSVERPDGSNFTLKIRSTKLEDSAMYFCASTPGREQYFGPGTRLTVT.

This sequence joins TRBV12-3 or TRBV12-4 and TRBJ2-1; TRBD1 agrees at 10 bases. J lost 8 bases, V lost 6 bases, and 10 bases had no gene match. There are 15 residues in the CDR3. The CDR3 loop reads CASRKTGGAQYEQFF. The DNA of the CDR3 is TGTGCCAGCAGAAAGACAGGGGGCGCGCAATATGAGCAGTTCTTC.

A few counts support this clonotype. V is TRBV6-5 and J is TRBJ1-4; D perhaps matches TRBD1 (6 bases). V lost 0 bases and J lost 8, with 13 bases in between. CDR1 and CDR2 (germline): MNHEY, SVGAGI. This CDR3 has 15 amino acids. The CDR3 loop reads CASSYSIDQGEKLFF. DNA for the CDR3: TGTGCCAGCAGTTACTCCATAGACCAGGGGGAAAAACTGTTTTTT.

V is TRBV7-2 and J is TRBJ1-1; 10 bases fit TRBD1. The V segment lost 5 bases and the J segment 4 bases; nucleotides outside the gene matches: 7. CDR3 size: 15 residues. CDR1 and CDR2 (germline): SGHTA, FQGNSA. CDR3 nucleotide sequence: TGTGCCAGCAGCACCGACAGGGGGCGAGGCACTGAAGCTTTCTTT. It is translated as CASSTDRGRGTEAFF. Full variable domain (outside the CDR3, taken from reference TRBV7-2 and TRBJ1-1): GAGVSQSPSNKVTEKGKDVELRCDPISGHTALYWYRQSLGQGLEFLIYFQGNSAPDKSGLPSDRFSAERTGGSVSTLTIQRTQQEDSAVYLCASSTDRGRGTEAFFGQGTRLTVV.

The CDR3, as DNA: TGCAGTGCTAGGGGCGCTCCTAGCGGGAGAGGGGGCTCCTACAATGAGCAGTTCTTC. Encoded protein: CSARGAPSGRGGSYNEQFF. The genes are TRBV20-1 and TRBJ2-1; 10 bases agree with TRBD2. The CDR3 runs 19 residues. The germline V gene has CDR1 DFQATT and CDR2 SNEGSKA (reference sequence). The V and J ends lost 3 bases and 0 bases, in that order; junction bases with no gene match: 14.

The CDR3 nucleotides are TGTGCCAGCAGTGAAGCTAGGACAGGGGTCAATCAGCCCCAGCATTTT. Translation gives CASSEARTGVNQPQHF. The chain couples TRBV2 to TRBJ1-5, with TRBD1 matching 9 bases. The CDR3 extends over 16 amino acids. CDR1 SNHLY and CDR2 FYNNEI come from the germline V gene. Losses at the gene ends were 0 bases for V and 3 bases for J; bases not matched to a gene: 3. Full variable domain (rest looked up from reference TRBV2 and TRBJ1-5): EPEVTQTPSHQVTQMGQEVILRCVPISNHLYFYWYRQILGQKVEFLVSFYNNEISEKSEIFDDQFSVERPDGSNFTLKIRSTKLEDSAMYFCASSEARTGVNQPQHFGDGTRLSIL.

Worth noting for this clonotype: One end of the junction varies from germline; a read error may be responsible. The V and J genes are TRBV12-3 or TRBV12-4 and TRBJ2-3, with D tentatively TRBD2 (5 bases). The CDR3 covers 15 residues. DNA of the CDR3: TGTGCCAGCAGCGCTAGCAGGTCAAGAGCAGATGCGCAGTATTTT. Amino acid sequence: CASSASRSRADAQYF.